This TCR beta chain appears in the sequencing data of a study of early stage breast cancer tumors. Turning to the study itself: Under 10 ER+/PR+/HER2- tumors were invasive ductal; a few were invasive lobular. Each sample averaged approximately 10-fold read coverage.

This table comes from immunoSEQ multiplex PCR, and its TCRdb copy is limited to in-frame clones, with some not included. There are 60,000 to 75,000 clones in the sample; approximately 80% occur only once, and about 4.8% lies in the top ten. V was pared by 7 bases and J by 9 bases, with 20 bases of the junction left unmatched. This CDR3 has 17 residues. Germline lookup yields CDR1 LNHDA and CDR2 SQIVND (reference sequence). This sequence originates from a person aged 40 to 49 with breast cancer. The sample consisted of blood. This sequence joins TRBV19 and TRBJ2-1; 8 bases map to TRBD2. The DNA for the CDR3 is TGTGCCAGTACTCTCGCCGGTGTTGGCGGGAGGAGAGGTGAGCAGTTCTTC. Its translation: CASTLAGVGGRRGEQFF.